The source of this T cell receptor beta chain is a study of blood T cell repertoires in COVID-19. As for the study in general: Sites across the United States, Italy and Spain contributed samples from acute and convalescent COVID-19.

Germline assignment: CDR1 SGHTA and CDR2 FQGNSA. Trimming removed 2 bases at V and 5 bases at J, with 10 bases between. The CDR3 has 13 residues. The data were produced by immunoSEQ multiplex PCR, yet TCRdb's version contains in-frame clones alone and is incomplete. This sample has roughly 150,000 clones, with about 81% found just once. Material for sequencing was peripheral blood. V gene TRBV7-2 combines with J gene TRBJ2-7; D is possibly TRBD2 (6 bases). This sequence was found in a human donor in a cohort sampled during active COVID-19. In nucleotides, the CDR3 is TGTGCCAGCAGCTTAAGGACTACTGACGAGCAGTACTTC. Translation: CASSLRTTDEQYF.